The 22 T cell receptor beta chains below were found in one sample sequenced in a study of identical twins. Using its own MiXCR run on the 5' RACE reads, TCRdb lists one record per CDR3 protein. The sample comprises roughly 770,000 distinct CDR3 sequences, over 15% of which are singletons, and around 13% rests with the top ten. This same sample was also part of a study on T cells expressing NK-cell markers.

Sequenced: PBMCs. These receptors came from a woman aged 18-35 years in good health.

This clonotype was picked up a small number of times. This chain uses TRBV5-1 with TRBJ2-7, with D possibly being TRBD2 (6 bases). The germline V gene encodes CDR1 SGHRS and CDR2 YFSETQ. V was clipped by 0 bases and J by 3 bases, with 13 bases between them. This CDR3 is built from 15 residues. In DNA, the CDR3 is TGCGCCAGCAGCTTGGTAACTGGCGGGATCTACGAGCAGTACTTC. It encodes CASSLVTGGIYEQYF.

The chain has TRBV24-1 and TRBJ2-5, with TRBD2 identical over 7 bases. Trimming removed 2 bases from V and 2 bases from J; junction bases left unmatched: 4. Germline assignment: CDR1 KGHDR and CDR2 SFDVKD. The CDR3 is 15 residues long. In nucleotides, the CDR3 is TGTGCCACCAGTGATTCCGGGCGGGGGCAAGAGACCCAGTACTTC. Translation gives CATSDSGRGQETQYF.

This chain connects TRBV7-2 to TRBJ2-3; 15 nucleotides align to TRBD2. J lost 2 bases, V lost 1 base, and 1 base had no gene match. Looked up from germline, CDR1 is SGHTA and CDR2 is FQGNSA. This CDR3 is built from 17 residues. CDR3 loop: CASSLGTSGRATDTQYF. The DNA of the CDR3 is TGTGCCAGCAGCTTAGGGACTAGCGGGAGGGCCACAGATACGCAGTATTTT.

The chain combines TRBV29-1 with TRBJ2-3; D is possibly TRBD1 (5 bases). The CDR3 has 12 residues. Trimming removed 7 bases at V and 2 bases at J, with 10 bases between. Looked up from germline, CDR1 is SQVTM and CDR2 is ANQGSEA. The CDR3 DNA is TGCAGCGCTGACAGTTTCACAGATACGCAGTATTTT. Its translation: CSADSFTDTQYF.

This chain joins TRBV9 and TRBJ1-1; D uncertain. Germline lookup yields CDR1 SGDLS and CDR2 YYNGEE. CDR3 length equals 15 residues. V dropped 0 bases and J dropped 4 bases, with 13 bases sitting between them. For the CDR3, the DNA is TGTGCCAGCAGCGTAGAGGGAATCGGAGGCACTGAAGCTTTCTTT. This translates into CASSVEGIGGTEAFF.

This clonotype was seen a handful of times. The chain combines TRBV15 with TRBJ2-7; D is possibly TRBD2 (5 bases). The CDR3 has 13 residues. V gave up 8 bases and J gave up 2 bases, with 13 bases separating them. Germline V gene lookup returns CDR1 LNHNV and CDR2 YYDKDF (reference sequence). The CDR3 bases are TGTGCCACCTGCTTAGCCGGGGCCTACGAGCAGTACTTC. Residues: CATCLAGAYEQYF.

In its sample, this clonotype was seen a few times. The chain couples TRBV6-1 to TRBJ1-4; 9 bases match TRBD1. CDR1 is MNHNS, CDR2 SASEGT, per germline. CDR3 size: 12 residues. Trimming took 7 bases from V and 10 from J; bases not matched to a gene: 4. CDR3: CASTGTGTKLFF. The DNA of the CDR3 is TGTGCCAGCACCGGGACAGGGACAAAACTGTTTTTT.

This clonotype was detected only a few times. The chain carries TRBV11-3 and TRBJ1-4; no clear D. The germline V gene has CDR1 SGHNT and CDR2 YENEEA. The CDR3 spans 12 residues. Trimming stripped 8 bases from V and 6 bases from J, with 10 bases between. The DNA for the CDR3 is TGTGCCAGCGCCCACGGGGATGAAAAACTGTTTTTT. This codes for CASAHGDEKLFF.

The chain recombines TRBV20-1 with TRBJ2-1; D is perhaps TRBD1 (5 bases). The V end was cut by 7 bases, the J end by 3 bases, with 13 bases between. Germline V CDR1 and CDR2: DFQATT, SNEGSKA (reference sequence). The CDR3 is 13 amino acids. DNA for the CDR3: TGCAGTGAGTTGGGTAGGGGCTACAATGAGCAGTTCTTC. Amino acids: CSELGRGYNEQFF.

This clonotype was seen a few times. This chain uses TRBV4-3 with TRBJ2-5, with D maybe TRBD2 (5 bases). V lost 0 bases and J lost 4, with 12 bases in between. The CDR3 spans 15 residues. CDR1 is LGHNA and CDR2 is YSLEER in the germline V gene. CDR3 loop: CASSQDSGLGETQYF. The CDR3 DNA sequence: TGCGCCAGCAGCCAAGACAGCGGCCTAGGAGAGACCCAGTACTTC.

CDR3 protein: CASSLEPLVVEQYF. The CDR3 nucleotides are TGTGCCAGCAGTCTCGAACCCCTCGTAGTGGAGCAGTACTTC. The rearrangement uses TRBV7-6 and TRBJ2-7, with unresolved D. The CDR3 sequence is 14 residues long. Deletions cut 6 bases from V and 7 bases from J, with 19 bases between. Germline CDR1 SGHVS, CDR2 FNYEAQ.

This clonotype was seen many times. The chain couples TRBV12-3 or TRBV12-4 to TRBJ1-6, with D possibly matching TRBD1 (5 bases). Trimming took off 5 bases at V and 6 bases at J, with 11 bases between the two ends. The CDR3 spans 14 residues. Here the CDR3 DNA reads TGTGCCAGCAGTCCCCAGGGCCGTAATTCACCCCTCCACTTT. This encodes CASSPQGRNSPLHF.

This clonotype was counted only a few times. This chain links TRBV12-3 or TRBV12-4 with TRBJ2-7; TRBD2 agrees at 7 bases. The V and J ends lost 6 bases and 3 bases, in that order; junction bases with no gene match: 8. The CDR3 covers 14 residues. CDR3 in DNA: TGTGCCAGCAGCCCCGGGACTATACACTACGAGCAGTACTTC. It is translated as CASSPGTIHYEQYF.

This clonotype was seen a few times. CDR3 DNA sequence: TGTGCCAGCAGCATGAGCGGGAAGGCCGGGGAGCTGTTTTTT. It translates to CASSMSGKAGELFF. The chain is built from TRBV7-2 and TRBJ2-2; 7 bases map to TRBD2. CDR1 is SGHTA, CDR2 FQGNSA, per germline. With V trimmed by 5 bases and J by 6 bases, 6 bases remained unmatched. The CDR3 is 14 amino acids.

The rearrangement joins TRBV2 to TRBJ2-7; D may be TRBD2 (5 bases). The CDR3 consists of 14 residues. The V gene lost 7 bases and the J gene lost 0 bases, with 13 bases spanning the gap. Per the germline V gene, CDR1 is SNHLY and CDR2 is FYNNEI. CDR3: CASNNNGGSYEQYF. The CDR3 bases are TGTGCCAGCAATAACAACGGAGGCTCCTACGAGCAGTACTTC. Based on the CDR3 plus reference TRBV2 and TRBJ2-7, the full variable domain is EPEVTQTPSHQVTQMGQEVILRCVPISNHLYFYWYRQILGQKVEFLVSFYNNEISEKSEIFDDQFSVERPDGSNFTLKIRSTKLEDSAMYFCASNNNGGSYEQYFGPGTRLTVT.

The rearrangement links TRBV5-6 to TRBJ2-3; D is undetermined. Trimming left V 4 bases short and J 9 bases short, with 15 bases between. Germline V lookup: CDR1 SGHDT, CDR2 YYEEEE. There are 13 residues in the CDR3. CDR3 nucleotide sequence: TGTGCCAGCAGCGCCGGGCCCGTCTGGACGCAGTATTTT. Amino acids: CASSAGPVWTQYF. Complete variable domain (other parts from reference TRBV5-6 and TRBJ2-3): DAGVTQSPTHLIKTRGQQVTLRCSPKSGHDTVSWYQQALGQGPQFIFQYYEEEERQRGNFPDRFSGHQFPNYSSELNVNALLLGDSALYLCASSAGPVWTQYFGPGTRLTVL.

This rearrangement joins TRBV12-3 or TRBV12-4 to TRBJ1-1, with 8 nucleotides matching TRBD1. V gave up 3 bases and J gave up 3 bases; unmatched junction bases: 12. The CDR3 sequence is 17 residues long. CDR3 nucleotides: TGTGCCAGCAGTTTTGGGGCCCCAGGGGGCGGGGACACTGAAGCTTTCTTT. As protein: CASSFGAPGGGDTEAFF.

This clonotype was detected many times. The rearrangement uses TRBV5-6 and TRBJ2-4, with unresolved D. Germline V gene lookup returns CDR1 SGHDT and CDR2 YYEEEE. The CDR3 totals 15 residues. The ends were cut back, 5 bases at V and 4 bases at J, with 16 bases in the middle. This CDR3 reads CASSPTGRTKNIQYF. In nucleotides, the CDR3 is TGTGCCAGCAGTCCCACGGGCAGAACGAAAAACATTCAGTACTTC.

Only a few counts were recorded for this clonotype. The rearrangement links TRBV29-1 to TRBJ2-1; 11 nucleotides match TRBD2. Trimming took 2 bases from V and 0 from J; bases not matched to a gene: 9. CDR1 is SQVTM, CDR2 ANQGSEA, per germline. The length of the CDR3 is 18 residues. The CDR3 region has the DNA TGCAGCGTTGAAAGCCTAGCGGGAGGACAGAGCTCCTACAATGAGCAGTTCTTC. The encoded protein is CSVESLAGGQSSYNEQFF.

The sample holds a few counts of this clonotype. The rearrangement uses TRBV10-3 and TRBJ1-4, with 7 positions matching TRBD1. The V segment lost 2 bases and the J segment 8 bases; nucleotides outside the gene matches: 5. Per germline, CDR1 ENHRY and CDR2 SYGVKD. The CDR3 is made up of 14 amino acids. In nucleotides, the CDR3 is TGTGCCATCAGTGAGGAGGGGGCGCGGGAAAAACTGTTTTTT. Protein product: CAISEEGAREKLFF.

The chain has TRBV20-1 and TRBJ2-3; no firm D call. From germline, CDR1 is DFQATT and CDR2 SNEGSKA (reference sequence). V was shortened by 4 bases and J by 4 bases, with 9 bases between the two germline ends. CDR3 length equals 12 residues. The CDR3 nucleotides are TGCAGTGCTATTAGGGCGGCAGATACGCAGTATTTT. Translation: CSAIRAADTQYF.

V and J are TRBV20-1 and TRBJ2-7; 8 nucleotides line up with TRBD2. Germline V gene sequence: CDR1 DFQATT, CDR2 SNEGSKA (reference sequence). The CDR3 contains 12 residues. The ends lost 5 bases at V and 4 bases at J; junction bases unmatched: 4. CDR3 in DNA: TGCAGTGCTCCGGGACTAGGGTACGAGCAGTACTTC. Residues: CSAPGLGYEQYF.